This T cell receptor beta chain originates from a study of tumor-infiltrating lymphocytes in localized non-small cell lung cancer. Study-level background: From each patient, both tumor and uninvolved lung, non-adjacent to tumor, were sampled.

Generated by immunoSEQ multiplex PCR, the TCRdb table keeps only in-frame clones and is missing some. Altogether 15,000 to 20,000 clones are present, more than 70% being singletons, with the ten largest covering over 9%. V lost 5 bases and J lost 4; bases outside the gene matches: 10. Germline lookup yields CDR1 MNHEY and CDR2 SMNVEV (reference sequence). The CDR3 loop spans 16 amino acids. Source material: uninvolved lung tissue not adjacent to the tumor. The V gene is TRBV27, the J gene TRBJ1-4, with 7 bases fitting TRBD1. The origin of this receptor is a human donor with non-small cell lung cancer. The CDR3 reads CASSPRGSPFNEKLFF. The CDR3 DNA is TGTGCCAGCAGTCCCAGGGGGAGCCCTTTTAATGAAAAACTGTTTTTT. Complete variable domain (other parts from reference TRBV27 and TRBJ1-4): EAQVTQNPRYLITVTGKKLTVTCSQNMNHEYMSWYRQDPGLGLRQIYYSMNVEVTDKGDVPEGYKVSRKEKRNFPLILESPSPNQTSLYFCASSPRGSPFNEKLFFGSGTQLSVL.